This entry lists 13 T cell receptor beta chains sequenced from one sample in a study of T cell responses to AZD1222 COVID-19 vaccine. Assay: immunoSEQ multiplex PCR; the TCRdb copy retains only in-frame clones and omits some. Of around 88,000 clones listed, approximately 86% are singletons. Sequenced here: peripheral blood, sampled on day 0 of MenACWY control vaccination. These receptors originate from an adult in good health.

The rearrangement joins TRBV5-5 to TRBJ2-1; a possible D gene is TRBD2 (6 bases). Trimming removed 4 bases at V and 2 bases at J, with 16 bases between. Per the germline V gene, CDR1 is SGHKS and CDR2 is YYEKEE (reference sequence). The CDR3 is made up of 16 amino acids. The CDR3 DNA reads TGTGCCAGCAGCCCCCCGCCGGGGGTCCCCTACAATGAGCAGTTCTTC. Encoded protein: CASSPPPGVPYNEQFF.

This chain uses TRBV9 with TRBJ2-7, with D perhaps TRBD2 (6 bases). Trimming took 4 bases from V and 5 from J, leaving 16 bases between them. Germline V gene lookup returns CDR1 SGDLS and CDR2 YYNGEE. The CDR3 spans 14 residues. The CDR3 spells CASSPTTSRNEQYF. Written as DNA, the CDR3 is TGTGCCAGCAGCCCAACGACTAGTCGCAACGAGCAGTACTTC.

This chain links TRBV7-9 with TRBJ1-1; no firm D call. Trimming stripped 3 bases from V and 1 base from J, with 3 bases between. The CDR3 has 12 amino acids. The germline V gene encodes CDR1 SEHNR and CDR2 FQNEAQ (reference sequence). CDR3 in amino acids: CASSFGNTEAFF. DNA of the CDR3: TGTGCCAGCAGCTTCGGGAACACTGAAGCTTTCTTT.

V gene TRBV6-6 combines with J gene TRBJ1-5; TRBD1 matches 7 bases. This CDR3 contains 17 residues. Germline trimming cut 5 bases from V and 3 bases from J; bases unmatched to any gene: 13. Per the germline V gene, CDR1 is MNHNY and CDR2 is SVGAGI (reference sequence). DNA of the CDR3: TGTGCCAGCAGTCAAAGACCGGGACAGCAACTCAATCAGCCCCAGCATTTT. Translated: CASSQRPGQQLNQPQHF.

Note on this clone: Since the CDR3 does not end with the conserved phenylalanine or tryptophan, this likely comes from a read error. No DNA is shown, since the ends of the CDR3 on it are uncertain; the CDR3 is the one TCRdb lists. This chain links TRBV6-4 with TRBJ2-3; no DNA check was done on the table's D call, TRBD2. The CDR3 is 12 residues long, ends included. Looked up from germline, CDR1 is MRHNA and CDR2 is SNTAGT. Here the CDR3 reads CASSDSATSDLL.

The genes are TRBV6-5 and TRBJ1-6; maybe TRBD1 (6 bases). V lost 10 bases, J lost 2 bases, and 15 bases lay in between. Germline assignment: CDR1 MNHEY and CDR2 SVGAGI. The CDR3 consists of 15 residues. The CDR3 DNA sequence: TGTGCCACCCTGGACACAGGGCCCTATAATTCACCCCTCCACTTT. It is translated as CATLDTGPYNSPLHF.

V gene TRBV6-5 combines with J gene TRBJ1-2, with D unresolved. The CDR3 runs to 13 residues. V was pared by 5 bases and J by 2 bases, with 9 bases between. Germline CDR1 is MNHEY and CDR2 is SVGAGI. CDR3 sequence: CASSPMQNYGYTF. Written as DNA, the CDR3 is TGTGCCAGCAGTCCCATGCAGAACTATGGCTACACCTTC.

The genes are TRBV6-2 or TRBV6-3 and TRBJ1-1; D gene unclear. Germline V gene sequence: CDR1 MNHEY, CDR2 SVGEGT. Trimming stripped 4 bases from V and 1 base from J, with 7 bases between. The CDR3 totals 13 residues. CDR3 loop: CASSSVGNTEAFF. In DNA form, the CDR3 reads TGTGCCAGCAGTTCTGTCGGGAACACTGAAGCTTTCTTT.

This CDR3 reads CASSLTGRGGSPLHF. CDR3 sequence (DNA): TGTGCCAGCAGCTTAACGGGTAGGGGTGGATCACCCCTCCACTTT. This chain connects TRBV7-2 to TRBJ1-6, with D possibly TRBD1 on 5 matching bases. Germline CDR1 is SGHTA and CDR2 is FQGNSA. Trimming stripped 2 bases from V and 10 bases from J, with 15 bases between. The CDR3 consists of 15 residues.

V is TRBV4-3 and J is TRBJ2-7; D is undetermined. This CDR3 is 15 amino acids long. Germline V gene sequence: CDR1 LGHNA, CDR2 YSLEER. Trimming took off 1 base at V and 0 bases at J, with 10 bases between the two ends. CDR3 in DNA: TGCGCCAGCAGCCAAGCCCCGACTTACTCCTACGAGCAGTACTTC. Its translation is CASSQAPTYSYEQYF.

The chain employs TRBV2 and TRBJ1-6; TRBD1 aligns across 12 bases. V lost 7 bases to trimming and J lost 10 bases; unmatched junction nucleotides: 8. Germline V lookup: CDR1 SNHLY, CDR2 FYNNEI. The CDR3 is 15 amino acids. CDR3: CASTPGQGANSPLHF. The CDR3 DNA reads TGTGCCAGCACCCCGGGACAGGGGGCAAACTCACCCCTCCACTTT.

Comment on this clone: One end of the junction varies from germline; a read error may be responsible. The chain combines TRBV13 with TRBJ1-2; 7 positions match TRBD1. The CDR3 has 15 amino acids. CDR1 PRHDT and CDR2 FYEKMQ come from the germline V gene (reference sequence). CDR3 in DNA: TGTGCCAGCAGGTTAGGACAGGCTATCCTCTATGGCTACACCTTC. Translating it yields CASRLGQAILYGYTF.

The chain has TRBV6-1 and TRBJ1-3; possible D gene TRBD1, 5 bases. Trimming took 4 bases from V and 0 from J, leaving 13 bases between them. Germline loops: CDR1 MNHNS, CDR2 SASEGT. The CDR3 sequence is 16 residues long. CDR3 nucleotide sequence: TGTGCCAGCAGTGTGACAGACACGCTCTCTGGAAACACCATATATTTT. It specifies CASSVTDTLSGNTIYF.